The clone carrying this T cell receptor (beta chain) was detected only once. The antigen remains unidentified. The donors, nominally healthy at sampling, likely had unrecorded immune exposures. The record originates from a study of cytomegalovirus exposure and HLA in healthy donors. Study-level information: In terms of ancestry, the Caucasian-associated cluster contained more than 65% of the approximately 380 genotyped donors. Study observations and caveats: Being productive about 90% or about 30% of the time was typical of most TCR beta V segments in an earlier analysis.

This CDR3 comprises 17 residues. Germline loops: CDR1 LNHDA, CDR2 SQIVND (reference sequence). V dropped 4 bases and J dropped 0 bases, with 15 bases sitting between them. PCR involved 60 Vbeta and 13 Jbeta primers. Clones were sequenced by immunoSEQ multiplex PCR, and TCRdb holds only the in-frame ones, with some missing. The data hold some 97,000 clones, with 70% to 85% observed a single time. The sequence was obtained from a woman between 18 and 30 years old in good health and CMV-seronegative. The chain is built from TRBV19 and TRBJ2-2, with D maybe TRBD1 (6 bases). Sequencing input: PBMCs. The CDR3 loop is CASSTLVGGANTGELFF. DNA of the CDR3: TGTGCCAGTAGTACGTTGGTTGGGGGCGCGAACACCGGGGAGCTGTTTTTT.